This T cell receptor beta chain was recorded in a study of T cell responses to AZD1222 COVID-19 vaccine. Study-level findings and limits: When two AZD1222 doses had been given, Spike-specific TCR breadth and depth rose. At study baseline, merely five or six AZD1222 recipients were seropositive.

Regarding this clone: Its antigen is not known.

Doses given second, at about 4 or about 12 weeks, were pooled. This CDR3 has 14 amino acids. V was trimmed by 2 bases and J by 9 bases, leaving 11 bases between them. The germline gives CDR1 WSHSY, CDR2 SAAADI. Data came from immunoSEQ multiplex PCR; TCRdb stores just in-frame clones and leaves some out. The sample lists around 94,000 clones, around 84% occurring once. Sequenced material: peripheral blood, taken 28 days after the second AZD1222 dose. The TCR was taken from an adult who received the AZD1222 COVID-19 vaccine. This chain connects TRBV10-2 to TRBJ1-6, with D possibly TRBD1 on 6 matching bases. The CDR3 region is CASSENRDGSPLHF. The CDR3, as DNA: TGCGCCAGCAGTGAGAACAGGGACGGTTCACCCCTCCACTTT.